The 24 T cell receptor beta chains in this list originate from one sample, sequenced in a study of blood T cell repertoires in COVID-19. Data came from immunoSEQ multiplex PCR; TCRdb stores just in-frame clones and leaves some out. The sample contains roughly 61,000 clones, under 80% of which appear only once. Sequencing was done on a sample of PBMCs or T cells enriched from blood (not recorded which). The receptor source for this set is a woman aged 60-75 years who had been exposed to COVID-19.

Details on this clone: Other DNA sequences in the same sample also yield this CDR3. V gene TRBV9 combines with J gene TRBJ2-5; tentatively, D is TRBD2 (7 bases). CDR1 SGDLS and CDR2 YYNGEE come from the germline V gene. Trimming removed 3 bases at V and 5 bases at J, with 11 bases between. CDR3 length: 13 residues. This chain's CDR3 is CASSGTRGETQYF. The CDR3 DNA is TGTGCCAGCAGCGGGACTAGGGGGGAGACCCAGTACTTC.

CDR3 loop: CASSVGGPSDTQYF. The CDR3 DNA is TGTGCCAGCAGCGTAGGGGGGCCGTCAGATACGCAGTATTTT. V gene TRBV9 combines with J gene TRBJ2-3; D is possibly TRBD1 (6 bases). The germline V gene has CDR1 SGDLS and CDR2 YYNGEE. CDR3 size: 14 residues. V lost 0 bases and J lost 4, with 9 bases in between.

The chain couples TRBV7-8 to TRBJ2-1; 9 bases align to TRBD2. The CDR3 runs 16 residues. Germline assignment: CDR1 SGHVS and CDR2 FQNEAQ. The V and J ends lost 1 base and 6 bases, in that order; junction bases with no gene match: 7. The CDR3 DNA reads TGTGCCAGCAGCTTAGTTGGGCTAGCGGGACTCAATGAGCAGTTCTTC. Amino acid sequence: CASSLVGLAGLNEQFF.

The chain carries TRBV11-2 and TRBJ1-3, with unresolved D. Germline V gives CDR1 SGHAT, CDR2 FQNNGV. The CDR3 totals 16 residues. Trimming shortened V by 4 bases and J by 4 bases, and 17 bases separated the two germline ends. The CDR3 reads CASSSPFVQAGNTIYF. In DNA form, the CDR3 reads TGTGCCAGCAGCTCCCCGTTTGTCCAGGCCGGAAACACCATATATTTT.

This clone has only a few counts. This chain uses TRBV30 with TRBJ1-6; D is possibly TRBD1 (6 bases). The CDR3 contains 14 residues. The V gene lost 5 bases and the J gene lost 6 bases, with 14 bases spanning the gap. The germline CDR1 and CDR2 sequences are GTSNPN and SVGIG (reference sequence). CDR3: CAWELGQPNSPLHF. The DNA for the CDR3 is TGTGCCTGGGAGTTGGGACAACCTAATTCACCCCTCCACTTT.

This clone was observed at least ten times. The chain recombines TRBV30 with TRBJ1-1, with D possibly being TRBD1 (6 bases). Germline-derived CDR1 and CDR2 are GTSNPN and SVGIG (reference sequence). V lost 2 bases, J lost 5 bases, and 12 bases lay in between. This CDR3 contains 13 residues. The CDR3 protein is CAWSLGAGTEAFF. CDR3 sequence (DNA): TGTGCCTGGAGTCTGGGGGCCGGGACTGAAGCTTTCTTT.

The CDR3 DNA follows: TGTGCCAGCAGCCTAAGGACAGGTAGCACCTATGGCTACACCTTC. Amino acids: CASSLRTGSTYGYTF. The rearrangement uses TRBV14 and TRBJ1-2; 7 bases are shared with TRBD1. V lost 4 bases and J lost 4; bases outside the gene matches: 9. The CDR3 extends over 15 amino acids. Per germline, CDR1 SGHDN and CDR2 FVKESK.

This clone appeared a single time. The J gene is TRBJ1-1, the V gene TRBV12-5, with unresolved D. This CDR3 contains 13 residues. Germline CDR1 LGHNT, CDR2 FRNRAP. V was pared by 8 bases and J by 1 base, with 11 bases between. CDR3 bases: TGTGCTAGTCGAGCTACAGAGAACACTGAAGCTTTCTTT. This encodes CASRATENTEAFF.

The chain links TRBV7-2 to TRBJ1-1, with TRBD1 matching over 7 bases. Trimming cost V 0 bases and J 2 bases; bases outside gene matches: 3. Germline CDR1 and CDR2: SGHTA and FQGNSA. The CDR3 sequence is 15 residues long. CDR3 amino acids: CASSLARGPNTEAFF. The CDR3 nucleotides read TGTGCCAGCAGCTTAGCGAGGGGGCCTAACACTGAAGCTTTCTTT.

This sequence joins TRBV30 and TRBJ1-1; D gene ambiguous. The V gene lost 4 bases and the J gene lost 6 bases, with 12 bases spanning the gap. Germline V gene data show CDR1 as GTSNPN and CDR2 as SVGIG (reference sequence). CDR3 length: 12 residues. The CDR3 DNA reads as TGTGCCTGGACCACGAGAGGGCCTGAAGCTTTCTTT. Residues: CAWTTRGPEAFF.

In nucleotides, the CDR3 is TGTGCCAGCAGCCGCCTAGGACAGGGAACTGAAAAACTGTTTTTT. It translates to CASSRLGQGTEKLFF. The chain has TRBV16 and TRBJ1-4; TRBD1 aligns across 8 bases. The V gene end was trimmed by 4 bases and the J gene end by 7 bases; junction bases not matched to a gene: 8. Germline V gene sequence: CDR1 KGHSY, CDR2 FQNENV. CDR3 size: 15 residues.

This chain uses TRBV2 with TRBJ1-6, with 7 bases fitting TRBD1. Germline lookup yields CDR1 SNHLY and CDR2 FYNNEI. CDR3 size: 13 residues. Unmatched junction bases numbered 4, after V lost 7 bases and J lost 7 bases. CDR3 DNA sequence: TGTGCCAGCATGGGACAGAGGAATTCACCCCTCCACTTT. Its translation: CASMGQRNSPLHF.

This clone was observed a handful of times. The V call is TRBV5-1, the J call TRBJ2-2, with D tentatively TRBD2 (7 bases). V gave up 2 bases and J gave up 2 bases, with 10 bases separating them. Germline V gene lookup returns CDR1 SGHRS and CDR2 YFSETQ. The CDR3 contains 15 residues. The CDR3 reads CASSFRGANTGELFF. The CDR3 DNA is TGCGCCAGCAGCTTCCGGGGGGCCAACACCGGGGAGCTGTTTTTT.

The chain uses TRBV21-1 and TRBJ2-2; the table's D gene call, TRBD1, was not cross checked with the DNA. TRBV21-1 is described as a pseudogene. The CDR3 is 15 amino acids. CDR3 in amino acids: CASSKRQGGFGELFF. CDR3 DNA: TGTGCCAGCAGCAAAAGACAGGGGGGTTTCGGGGAGCTGTTTTTT.

This clone turned up a few times. The gene calls are TRBV6-6 and TRBJ2-3, with D possibly being TRBD1 (6 bases). Germline loops: CDR1 MNHNY, CDR2 SVGAGI (reference sequence). The CDR3 runs 15 residues. Trimming removed 6 bases from V and 0 bases from J, with 13 bases in between. Written as DNA, the CDR3 is TGTGCCAGCAGAAGACAGGTCGCCAGCACAGATACGCAGTATTTT. Its protein product is CASRRQVASTDTQYF.

The chain combines TRBV5-1 with TRBJ2-1, with 8 bases that match TRBD1. J was trimmed by 6 bases and V by 4 bases; bases with no gene match: 12. The length of the CDR3 is 16 residues. The germline gives CDR1 SGHRS, CDR2 YFSETQ. CDR3 sequence reads: CASSGAGGLNPNEQFF. CDR3 in DNA: TGCGCCAGCAGCGGTGCAGGGGGCCTTAACCCCAATGAGCAGTTCTTC.

This chain joins TRBV12-3 or TRBV12-4 and TRBJ1-6; the D gene is possibly TRBD1 (5 bases). CDR3 size: 13 residues. The germline V and J ends were trimmed by 6 bases and 7 bases, with 10 bases remaining between them. The CDR3 region is CASSHGGNSPLHF. CDR3 sequence (DNA): TGTGCCAGCAGCCATGGGGGGAATTCACCCCTCCACTTT.

V and J are TRBV28 and TRBJ1-2; D unresolved. CDR1 and CDR2 (germline): MDHEN, SYDVKM. V lost 3 bases to trimming and J lost 3 bases, with 23 bases between them. This CDR3 is built from 18 residues. CDR3 DNA: TGTGCCAGCAGTTTGAACCGGGTCTTCCACCCCTCGGACTATGGCTACACCTTC. Translated: CASSLNRVFHPSDYGYTF.

The chain carries TRBV14 and TRBJ2-7; no clear D. The CDR3 contains 15 residues. In germline, CDR1 is SGHDN, CDR2 FVKESK. Trimming cost V 0 bases and J 3 bases, with 12 bases left between them. CDR3 residues: CASSQDLGPVYEQYF. CDR3 in DNA: TGTGCCAGCAGCCAAGATCTAGGCCCCGTCTACGAGCAGTACTTC.

This clone was found a few times. The chain is built from TRBV6-5 and TRBJ1-5; 9 bases align to TRBD1. The ends lost 5 bases at V and 6 bases at J; junction bases unmatched: 8. The CDR3 has 15 residues. CDR1 and CDR2 (germline): MNHEY, SVGAGI. The CDR3 nucleotides are TGTGCCAGCAGTCCGGGGACAGGGAAAGGTCAGCCCCAGCATTTT. Encoded protein: CASSPGTGKGQPQHF.

The chain links TRBV5-4 to TRBJ1-6; 11 bases are shared with TRBD1. The CDR3 runs to 15 residues. Germline CDR1 and CDR2: SGHNT and YYREEE (reference sequence). V lost 4 bases and J lost 9; bases outside the gene matches: 6. The CDR3 region is CASSPRDRGISPLHF. As DNA, the CDR3 is TGTGCCAGCAGCCCGCGGGACAGGGGGATTTCACCCCTCCACTTT.

This chain links TRBV7-2 with TRBJ2-2; D might be TRBD1 (5 bases). The CDR3 runs to 14 residues. Germline assignment: CDR1 SGHTA and CDR2 FQGNSA. Trimming took 4 bases from V and 2 from J, leaving 8 bases between them. In DNA, the CDR3 is TGTGCCAGCAGCTACGACAGAAACACCGGGGAGCTGTTTTTT. It translates to CASSYDRNTGELFF.

In DNA form, the CDR3 reads TGCGCCAGCAGCCAAGATCATGCGCTGAGCTCCTATAATTCACCCCTCCACTTT. Translating gives CASSQDHALSSYNSPLHF. V and J are TRBV4-1 and TRBJ1-6; D gene unclear. The CDR3 length is 18 residues. The V end lost 0 bases, the J end lost 0 bases, and 12 bases lay between the germline ends. Germline V CDR1 and CDR2: MGHRA, YSYEKL.

The rearrangement joins TRBV30 to TRBJ1-3, with D perhaps TRBD1 (6 bases). The CDR3 extends over 13 amino acids. The V end was cut by 5 bases, the J end by 4 bases, with 12 bases between. Germline CDR1 and CDR2: GTSNPN and SVGIG (reference sequence). The CDR3 nucleotides read TGTGCCTGGGGGGGGACACCCGGAAACACCATATATTTT. Residues: CAWGGTPGNTIYF.